Described below is a single T cell receptor beta chain sequence and its context. Its specificity is not known. This specimen belongs to a study of CD8+CD57+ T cells in acquired aplastic anemia. Looking at the study overall: The DNA of sorted CD4+ and CD8+ cells averaged 3.2 ug. Healthy CD8+ samples averaged around 10 million reads. Notes on the study in general: Patients and controls had CD8+ Simpson's diversity values that were not significantly distinct. Patients had around 28 CD8+ CDR3 sequences in common with controls (the shared set).

Profiling of TCR beta VDJ combinations and CDR3 sequences used genomic DNA as template. TCRdb ran MiXCR on the reads and lists one entry per CDR3 protein. The sample includes some 410,000 distinct CDR3 sequences, 60% to 80% seen only once; the top ten take 4%. The V gene's germline CDR1 is SGHRS and CDR2 YFSETQ. The CDR3 contains 15 residues. V gave up 0 bases and J gave up 7 bases; unmatched junction bases: 9. The specimen sequenced was sorted CD4+, CD8+, or CD8+CD57+ T cells (not recorded which) from PBMCs. This clonotype was obtained from a human donor in good health, serving as a control. This chain joins TRBV5-1 and TRBJ1-2; 7 bases align to TRBD1. CDR3 coding DNA: TGCGCCAGCAGCTTGGAAGGGGGCAAGGAGATTGGCTACACCTTC. Translated, it gives CASSLEGGKEIGYTF.